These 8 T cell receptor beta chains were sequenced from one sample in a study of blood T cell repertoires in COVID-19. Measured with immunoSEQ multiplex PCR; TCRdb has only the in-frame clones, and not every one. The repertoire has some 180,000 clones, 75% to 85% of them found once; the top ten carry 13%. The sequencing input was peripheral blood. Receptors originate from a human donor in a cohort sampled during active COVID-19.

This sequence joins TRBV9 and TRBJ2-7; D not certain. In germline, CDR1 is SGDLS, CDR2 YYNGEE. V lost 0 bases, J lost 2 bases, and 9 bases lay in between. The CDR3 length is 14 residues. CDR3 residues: CASSVGPATYEQYF. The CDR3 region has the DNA TGTGCCAGCAGCGTAGGACCAGCGACCTACGAGCAGTACTTC.

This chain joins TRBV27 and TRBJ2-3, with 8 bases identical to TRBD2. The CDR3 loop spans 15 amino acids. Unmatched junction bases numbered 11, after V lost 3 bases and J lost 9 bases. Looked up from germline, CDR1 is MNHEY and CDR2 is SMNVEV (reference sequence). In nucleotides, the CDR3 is TGTGCCAGCAGTTTCCGGACTAGCAGCACAGGGACGCAGTATTTT. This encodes CASSFRTSSTGTQYF.

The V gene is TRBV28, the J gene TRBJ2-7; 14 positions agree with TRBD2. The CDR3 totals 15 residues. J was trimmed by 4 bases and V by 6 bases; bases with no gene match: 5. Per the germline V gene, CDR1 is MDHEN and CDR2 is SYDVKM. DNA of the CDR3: TGTGCCAGCAGACAGAGACTAGCGGGGGGGTACGAGCAGTACTTC. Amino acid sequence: CASRQRLAGGYEQYF.

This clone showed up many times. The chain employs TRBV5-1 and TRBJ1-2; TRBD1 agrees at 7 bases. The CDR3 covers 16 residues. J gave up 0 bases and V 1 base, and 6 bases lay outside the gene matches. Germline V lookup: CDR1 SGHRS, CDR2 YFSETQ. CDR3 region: CASSLSGGVANYGYTF. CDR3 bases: TGCGCCAGCAGCTTGTCAGGGGGAGTCGCTAACTATGGCTACACCTTC.

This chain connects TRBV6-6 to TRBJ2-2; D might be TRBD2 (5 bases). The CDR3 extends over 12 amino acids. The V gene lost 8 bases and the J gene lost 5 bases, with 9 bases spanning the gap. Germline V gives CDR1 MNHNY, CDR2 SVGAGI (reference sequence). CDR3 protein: CASRGPTGELFF. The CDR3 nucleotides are TGTGCCAGCCGGGGTCCAACCGGGGAGCTGTTTTTT.

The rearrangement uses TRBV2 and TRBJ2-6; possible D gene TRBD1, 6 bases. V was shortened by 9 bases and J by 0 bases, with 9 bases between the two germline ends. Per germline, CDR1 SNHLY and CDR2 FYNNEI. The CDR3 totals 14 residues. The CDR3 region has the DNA TGTGCCAGAAAGGACAGCTCTGGGGCCAACGTCCTGACTTTC. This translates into CARKDSSGANVLTF.

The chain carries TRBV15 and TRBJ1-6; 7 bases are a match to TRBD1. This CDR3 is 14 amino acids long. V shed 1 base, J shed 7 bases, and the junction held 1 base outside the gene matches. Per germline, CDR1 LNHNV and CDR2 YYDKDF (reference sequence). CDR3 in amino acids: CATSRGDSNSPLHF. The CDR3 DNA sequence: TGTGCCACCAGCAGAGGGGACAGCAATTCACCCCTCCACTTT.

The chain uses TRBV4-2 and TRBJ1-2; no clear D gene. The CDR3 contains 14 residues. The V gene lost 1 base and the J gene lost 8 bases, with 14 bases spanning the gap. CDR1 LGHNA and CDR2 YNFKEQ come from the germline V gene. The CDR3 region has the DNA TGTGCCAGCAGCCAAGGCTTAAGAGAGGAGGGCTACACCTTC. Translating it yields CASSQGLREEGYTF.